The 18 T cell receptor beta chains listed next were all sequenced from one sample in a study of cytomegalovirus exposure and HLA in healthy donors. Amplification used 60 Vbeta primers and 13 Jbeta primers. Sequencing was performed with immunoSEQ multiplex PCR; in TCRdb, only in-frame clones are kept and a portion is missing. Among 110,000 or so clones listed, 75% to 85% were seen once. The sample taken for sequencing was PBMCs. The receptor source for this set is a man aged 30 to 39 in good health and CMV-seronegative.

The V call is TRBV30, the J call TRBJ2-7, with no clear D. The CDR3 covers 12 residues. The ends were cut back, 2 bases at V and 0 bases at J, with 5 bases in the middle. The germline V gene has CDR1 GTSNPN and CDR2 SVGIG (reference sequence). CDR3 amino acids: CAWSFNSYEQYF. CDR3 nucleotides: TGTGCCTGGAGTTTCAACTCCTACGAGCAGTACTTC.

The V and J genes are TRBV5-1 and TRBJ2-5; D gene unclear. The end of the DNA fits TRBJ2-7 better, so the J call may be wrong. This CDR3 has 13 amino acids. Germline V CDR1 and CDR2: SGHRS, YFSETQ. In DNA, the CDR3 is TGCGCCAGCAGCGTGGGATCCGCCTACGAGCAGTACTTC. It yields the protein CASSVGSAYEQYF.

This rearrangement joins TRBV30 to TRBJ2-5, with 7 nucleotides matching TRBD2. V trimming: 3 bases; J trimming: 5 bases; junction bases outside the gene matches: 6. This CDR3 spans 13 amino acids. Germline lookup yields CDR1 GTSNPN and CDR2 SVGIG (reference sequence). In DNA, the CDR3 is TGTGCCTGGAGCATGGGGGGGGTGGAGACCCAGTACTTC. Translation: CAWSMGGVETQYF.

This sequence joins TRBV12-5 and TRBJ2-1; TRBD2 matches 8 bases. There are 15 residues in the CDR3. Germline assignment: CDR1 LGHNT and CDR2 FRNRAP. Unmatched junction bases numbered 9, after V lost 8 bases and J lost 3 bases. The CDR3 DNA sequence: TGTGCTAGTTCAGCAACCGGGACTAGCTACAATGAGCAGTTCTTC. It codes for CASSATGTSYNEQFF. The full variable domain, in which reference TRBV12-5 and TRBJ2-1 provide the parts outside the CDR3, is DARVTQTPRHKVTEMGQEVTMRCQPILGHNTVFWYRQTMMQGLELLAYFRNRAPLDDSGMPKDRFSAEMPDATLATLKIQPSEPRDSAVYFCASSATGTSYNEQFFGPGTRLTVL.

This chain connects TRBV28 to TRBJ1-5; perhaps TRBD1 as D (5 bases). Trimming removed 5 bases at V and 6 bases at J, with 14 bases between. Germline CDR1 reads MDHEN; CDR2 reads SYDVKM. The CDR3 runs to 14 residues. CDR3 nucleotide sequence: TGTGCCAGCAGTAAGGTCAAGGGGCGTCAGCCCCAGCATTTT. Translated, it gives CASSKVKGRQPQHF.

This chain joins TRBV19 and TRBJ1-2; TRBD1 agrees at 7 bases. The length of the CDR3 is 14 residues. Germline V gives CDR1 LNHDA, CDR2 SQIVND (reference sequence). J lost 6 bases, V lost 5 bases, and 9 bases had no gene match. DNA for the CDR3: TGTGCCAGTAGTCCCCAAACAGGGGCCCATGGCTACACCTTC. Protein sequence: CASSPQTGAHGYTF. Drawing the rest from reference TRBV19 and TRBJ1-2, the complete variable domain is DGGITQSPKYLFRKEGQNVTLSCEQNLNHDAMYWYRQDPGQGLRLIYYSQIVNDFQKGDIAEGYSVSREKKESFPLTVTSAQKNPTAFYLCASSPQTGAHGYTFGSGTRLTVV.

J is TRBJ2-3 and V is TRBV5-4; 8 bases align to TRBD1. The CDR3 length is 16 residues. The germline CDR1 and CDR2 sequences are SGHNT and YYREEE (reference sequence). V gave up 5 bases and J gave up 4 bases; unmatched junction bases: 12. The CDR3 sequence is CASSLDPTGVADTQYF. CDR3 nucleotides: TGTGCCAGCAGTTTAGATCCGACAGGGGTCGCAGATACGCAGTATTTT.

This clone was observed a few times. The chain employs TRBV6-1 and TRBJ2-7; 13 bases agree with TRBD2. Unmatched junction bases numbered 3, after V lost 6 bases and J lost 1 base. Germline V gene lookup returns CDR1 MNHNS and CDR2 SASEGT. The CDR3 contains 15 residues. The CDR3 coding sequence is TGTGCCAGCAGACCGGGACTAGCGGGATCCTACGAGCAGTACTTC. Protein sequence: CASRPGLAGSYEQYF.

This clone was picked up a small number of times. V usage is TRBV27 and J usage is TRBJ1-3; TRBD1 matches 7 bases. The CDR3 loop spans 16 amino acids. V lost 6 bases and J lost 0; bases outside the gene matches: 8. Germline V gene lookup returns CDR1 MNHEY and CDR2 SMNVEV (reference sequence). The CDR3 DNA follows: TGTGCCAGCAGAATGACAGGGATCTCCTCTGGAAACACCATATATTTT. This gives the protein CASRMTGISSGNTIYF.

The chain recombines TRBV18 with TRBJ2-7; 9 nucleotides line up with TRBD1. CDR3 size: 17 residues. After removal of 3 bases from V and 7 bases from J, the junction contained 16 bases not matched to a gene. In germline, CDR1 is KGHSH, CDR2 LQKENI. The CDR3 loop reads CASSPTPLGQGAGEQYF. CDR3 DNA: TGTGCCAGCTCACCTACCCCACTGGGACAGGGCGCCGGGGAGCAGTACTTC.

This clone has just a few counts. The rearrangement links TRBV4-2 to TRBJ1-5; D ambiguous. The germline gives CDR1 LGHNA, CDR2 YNFKEQ. The CDR3 extends over 16 amino acids. Between the trimmed V and J ends, which lost 0 bases and 3 bases, there was a span of 12 bases. The CDR3 nucleotides read TGTGCCAGCAGCCAAGATCGGCGGGCAGCCAATCAGCCCCAGCATTTT. Its protein is CASSQDRRAANQPQHF.

A note on this clone: The junction departs from the called germline gene at one end, perhaps through a read error. The chain couples TRBV10-3 to TRBJ1-2; D is possibly TRBD1 (6 bases). The V gene's germline CDR1 is ENHRY and CDR2 SYGVKD. CDR3 length equals 13 residues. The CDR3 spells CAISGTDNNGYTF. The CDR3 DNA follows: TGTGCCATCAGTGGGACAGATAACAATGGCTACACCTTC.

The chain uses TRBV28 and TRBJ2-1; TRBD2 matches 11 bases. This CDR3 is 17 amino acids long. The germline CDR1 and CDR2 sequences are MDHEN and SYDVKM. Trimming removed 6 bases from V and 6 bases from J; junction bases left unmatched: 13. In nucleotides, the CDR3 is TGTGCCAGCAGCCTACTAGCGGGAGAAGTCATCCGCAATGAGCAGTTCTTC. This sequence encodes CASSLLAGEVIRNEQFF.

This sequence joins TRBV29-1 and TRBJ2-2; TRBD2 matches at 7 bases. Germline loops: CDR1 SQVTM, CDR2 ANQGSEA. With V trimmed by 4 bases and J by 2 bases, 13 bases remained unmatched. There are 17 residues in the CDR3. The CDR3 coding sequence is TGCAGCGTTGCCATCCTGGGGCGGGAGAGAAACACCGGGGAGCTGTTTTTT. Amino acid sequence: CSVAILGRERNTGELFF.

This clone has just a few counts. The chain uses TRBV11-1 and TRBJ2-7, with 10 bases that match TRBD1. Germline loops: CDR1 SGHAT, CDR2 FQDESV (reference sequence). The V gene end was trimmed by 3 bases and the J gene end by 1 base; junction bases not matched to a gene: 3. The CDR3 runs 15 residues. CDR3: CASSFRTGGSYEQYF. The CDR3 DNA reads TGTGCCAGCAGCTTTCGGACAGGGGGTTCCTACGAGCAGTACTTC.

The chain recombines TRBV18 with TRBJ1-2, with 11 bases lining up with TRBD1. CDR1 is KGHSH, CDR2 LQKENI, per germline. J gave up 4 bases and V 8 bases, and 6 bases lay outside the gene matches. This CDR3 is built from 14 residues. CDR3 protein: CASHGQGAGYGYTF. In DNA, the CDR3 is TGTGCCAGCCACGGACAGGGGGCAGGCTATGGCTACACCTTC. Combining the CDR3 with reference TRBV18 and TRBJ1-2 gives the whole variable domain NAGVMQNPRHLVRRRGQEARLRCSPMKGHSHVYWYRQLPEEGLKFMVYLQKENIIDESGMPKERFSAEFPKEGPSILRIQQVVRGDSAAYFCASHGQGAGYGYTFGSGTRLTVV.

CDR3 protein: CASSELGELFF. CDR3 DNA: TGTGCCAGCAGTGAACTCGGGGAGCTGTTTTTT. The chain carries TRBV2 and TRBJ2-2; D call uncertain. V was clipped by 2 bases and J by 7 bases, with 2 bases between them. CDR1 is SNHLY, CDR2 FYNNEI, per germline. The CDR3 length is 11 residues.

The V and J genes are TRBV30 and TRBJ1-4, with TRBD1 matching over 12 bases. The CDR3 length is 17 residues. Germline V gene data show CDR1 as GTSNPN and CDR2 as SVGIG (reference sequence). V was pared by 2 bases and J by 5 bases, with 9 bases of the junction left unmatched. The CDR3 nucleotides read TGTGCCTGGAGTCCATGGGACAGGGGGCAAGGGAATGAAAAACTGTTTTTT. Translation gives CAWSPWDRGQGNEKLFF.